What follows is one TCR beta chain and its context. This sample was included in a study of blood T cell repertoires in COVID-19. Overall study: COVID-19 samples, acute and convalescent, were from the United States, Italy and Spain. PBMCs, B-cell-depleted T cells, or T cells were the source of the cDNA or gDNA that made up the material.

Germline V gene lookup returns CDR1 SGHAT and CDR2 FQNNGV. The CDR3 contains 17 residues. V was pared by 3 bases and J by 7 bases, with 12 bases of the junction left unmatched. In the authors' workflow: Nucleated cell counts were estimated from reference gene primer amplification. Sequencing was performed with immunoSEQ multiplex PCR; in TCRdb, only in-frame clones are kept and a portion is missing. The DNA gave D and trimming, while V, J and clone size come from that table. The sample comprises tens of thousands of clones, around 83% of which are singletons, and roughly 1.5% rests with the top ten. The origin of this receptor is a man aged 45-60 years with acute or convalescent COVID-19. The sequenced material came from peripheral blood. The V gene is TRBV11-2, the J gene TRBJ2-1; 10 nucleotides align to TRBD1. The CDR3 DNA reads TGTGCCAGCAGCTTTCGAGGCGGGGGACAGGGGAAGAATGAGCAGTTCTTC. Its protein is CASSFRGGGQGKNEQFF.